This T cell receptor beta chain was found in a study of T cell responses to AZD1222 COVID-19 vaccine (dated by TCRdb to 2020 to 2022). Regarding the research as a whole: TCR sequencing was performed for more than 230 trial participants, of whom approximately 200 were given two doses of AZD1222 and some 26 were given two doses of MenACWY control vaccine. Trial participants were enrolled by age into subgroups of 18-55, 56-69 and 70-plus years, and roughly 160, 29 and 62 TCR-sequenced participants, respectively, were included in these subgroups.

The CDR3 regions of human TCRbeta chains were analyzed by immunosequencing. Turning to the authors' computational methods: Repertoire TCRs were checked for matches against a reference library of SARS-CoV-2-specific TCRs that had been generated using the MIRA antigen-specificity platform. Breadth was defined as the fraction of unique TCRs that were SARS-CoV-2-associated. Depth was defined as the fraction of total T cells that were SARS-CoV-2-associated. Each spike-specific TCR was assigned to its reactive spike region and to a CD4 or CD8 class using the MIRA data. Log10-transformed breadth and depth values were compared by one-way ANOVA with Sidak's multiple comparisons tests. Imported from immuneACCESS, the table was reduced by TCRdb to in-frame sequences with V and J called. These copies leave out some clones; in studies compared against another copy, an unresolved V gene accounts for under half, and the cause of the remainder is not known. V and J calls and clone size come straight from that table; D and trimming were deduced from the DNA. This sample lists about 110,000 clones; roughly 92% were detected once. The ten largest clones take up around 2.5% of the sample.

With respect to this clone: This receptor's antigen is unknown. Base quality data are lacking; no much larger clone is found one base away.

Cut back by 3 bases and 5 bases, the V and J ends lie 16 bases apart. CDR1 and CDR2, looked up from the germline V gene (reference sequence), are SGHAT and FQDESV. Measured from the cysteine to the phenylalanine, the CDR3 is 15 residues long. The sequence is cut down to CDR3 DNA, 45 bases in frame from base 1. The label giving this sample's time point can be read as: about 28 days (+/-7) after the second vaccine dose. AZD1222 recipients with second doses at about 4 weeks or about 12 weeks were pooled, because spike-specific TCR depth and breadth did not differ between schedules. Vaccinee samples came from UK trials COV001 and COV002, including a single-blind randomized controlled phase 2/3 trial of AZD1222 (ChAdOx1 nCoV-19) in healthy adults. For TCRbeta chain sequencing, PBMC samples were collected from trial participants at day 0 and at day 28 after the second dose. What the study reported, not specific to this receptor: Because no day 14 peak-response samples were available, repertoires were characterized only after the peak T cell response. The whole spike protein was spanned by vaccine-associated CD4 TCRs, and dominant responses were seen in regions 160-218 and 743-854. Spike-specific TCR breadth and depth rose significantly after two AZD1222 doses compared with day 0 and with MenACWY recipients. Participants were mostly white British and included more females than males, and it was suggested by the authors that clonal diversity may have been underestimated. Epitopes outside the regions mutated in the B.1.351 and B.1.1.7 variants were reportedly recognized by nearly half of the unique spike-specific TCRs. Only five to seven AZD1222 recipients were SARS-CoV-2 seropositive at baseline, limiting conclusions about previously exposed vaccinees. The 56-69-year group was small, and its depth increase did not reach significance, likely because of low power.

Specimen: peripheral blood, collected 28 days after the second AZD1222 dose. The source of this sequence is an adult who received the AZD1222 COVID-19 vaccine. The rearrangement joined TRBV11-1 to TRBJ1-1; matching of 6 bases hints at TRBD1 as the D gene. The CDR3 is CASSFDLGARTEAFF. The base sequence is TGTGCCAGCAGCTTTGATCTGGGGGCGAGGACTGAAGCTTTCTTT.